The 32 T cell receptor beta chains listed next were all sequenced from one sample in a study of OX40 agonist ivuxolimab in advanced cancers. Measured with immunoSEQ multiplex PCR; TCRdb has only the in-frame clones, and not every one. Counted here are tens of thousands of clones, approximately 88% occurring once; the ten biggest clones make up about 5.5%. The sample consisted of CD4+ or CD8+ T cells sorted from blood, taken in a trial of the OX40 agonist ivuxolimab. All receptors derive from an adult with an advanced solid tumor such as melanoma, head and neck, liver or kidney cancer.

The J gene is TRBJ1-2, the V gene TRBV6-1; 7 bases line up with TRBD1. The germline gives CDR1 MNHNS, CDR2 SASEGT. The CDR3 is made up of 15 amino acids. V lost 6 bases to trimming and J lost 0 bases; unmatched junction nucleotides: 7. CDR3 coding DNA: TGTGCCAGCAGCCTCACAGGGGTAACTAACTATGGCTACACCTTC. Its protein product is CASSLTGVTNYGYTF.

For this clone: A read error may account for a junction end that differs from germline. This rearrangement joins TRBV5-3 to TRBJ2-5; D is possibly TRBD1 (5 bases). TRBV5-3 is recorded as an ORF, its role being uncertain. The CDR3 sequence is 14 residues long. This CDR3 is CASSLAGLQETQYF. The CDR3 DNA is TGTGCCAGCAGCTTGGCAGGGCTCCAAGAGACCCAGTACTTC.

This sequence joins TRBV5-1 and TRBJ2-7, with 14 bases that match TRBD2. Trimming took 4 bases from V and 5 from J; bases not matched to a gene: 5. Germline loops: CDR1 SGHRS, CDR2 YFSETQ. There are 15 residues in the CDR3. CDR3 nucleotides: TGCGCCAGCAGCCCGGGACTAGCGGGAGTCCACGAGCAGTACTTC. This gives the protein CASSPGLAGVHEQYF.

This clone was detected only once. The genes are TRBV28 and TRBJ2-1; 11 bases map to TRBD2. Germline V gene lookup returns CDR1 MDHEN and CDR2 SYDVKM. The CDR3 runs to 15 residues. V lost 6 bases, J lost 9 bases, and 10 bases stayed unmatched. The CDR3 is CASSISGGAIGEQFF. Written as DNA, the CDR3 is TGTGCCAGCAGCATTAGCGGGGGGGCCATCGGTGAGCAGTTCTTC.

This chain links TRBV25-1 with TRBJ1-2; 7 nucleotides agree with TRBD1. From germline, CDR1 is MGHDK and CDR2 SYGVNS. With 8 bases clipped from V and 0 bases from J, the junction kept 3 bases outside the gene matches. This CDR3 contains 13 residues. CDR3 in amino acids: CASRDSTNYGYTF. The CDR3 bases are TGTGCCAGCCGGGACAGCACTAACTATGGCTACACCTTC.

The count of this clone is one. Relative to the germline gene, one junction end is altered; a read error may explain this. The chain couples TRBV10-3 to TRBJ2-6, with 13 bases identical to TRBD2. This CDR3 has 17 amino acids. The germline V gene encodes CDR1 ENHRY and CDR2 SYGVKD. CDR3 DNA sequence: TGTGCCGTCAGACCGGGACTAGCGGGGAATGGGGCCAACGTCCTGACTTTC. Protein sequence: CAVRPGLAGNGANVLTF.

V is TRBV18 and J is TRBJ1-1; TRBD1 agrees at 8 bases. The CDR3 is made up of 15 amino acids. Germline V gene lookup returns CDR1 KGHSH and CDR2 LQKENI. V lost 1 base, J lost 11 bases, and 12 bases stayed unmatched. The CDR3 protein is CASSPLPGTGGLAFF. CDR3 in DNA: TGTGCCAGCTCACCACTACCCGGGACAGGCGGGTTGGCTTTCTTT.

The sample holds a few counts of this clone. The gene calls are TRBV7-9 and TRBJ1-5; D is unclear. The CDR3 is 14 amino acids. CDR1 and CDR2 (germline): SEHNR, FQNEAQ (reference sequence). Trimming left V 1 base short and J 2 bases short, with 6 bases between. The CDR3 DNA sequence: TGTGCCAGCAGCTTAGGTTCAGGCAATCAGCCCCAGCATTTT. Translating it yields CASSLGSGNQPQHF. The full variable domain, in which reference TRBV7-9 and TRBJ1-5 provide the parts outside the CDR3, is DTGVSQNPRHKITKRGQNVTFRCDPISEHNRLYWYRQTLGQGPEFLTYFQNEAQLEKSRLLSDRFSAERPKGSFSTLEIQRTEQGDSAMYLCASSLGSGNQPQHFGDGTRLSIL.

V is TRBV7-9 and J is TRBJ1-4; 8 nucleotides line up with TRBD1. The CDR3 contains 13 residues. Trimming removed 8 bases from V and 4 bases from J; junction bases left unmatched: 3. Germline V gene sequence: CDR1 SEHNR, CDR2 FQNEAQ (reference sequence). For the CDR3, the DNA is TGTGCCAGCGGGGGACAGGTTAATGAAAAACTGTTTTTT. Translated: CASGGQVNEKLFF.

The gene calls are TRBV7-9 and TRBJ1-5; D is ambiguous. CDR3 length equals 12 residues. CDR1 and CDR2 from the germline V gene are SEHNR and FQNEAQ (reference sequence). Between the trimmed V and J ends, which lost 6 bases and 7 bases, there was a span of 10 bases. The CDR3 protein is CASSSLEQPQHF. The DNA for the CDR3 is TGTGCCAGCAGTTCGTTGGAGCAGCCCCAGCATTTT.

V usage is TRBV7-2 and J usage is TRBJ1-1; perhaps TRBD1 as D (6 bases). Trimming cost V 3 bases and J 6 bases, with 14 bases left between them. Germline V gene data show CDR1 as SGHTA and CDR2 as FQGNSA. The CDR3 has 14 amino acids. In DNA form, the CDR3 reads TGTGCCAGCAGCTTTGACAGGATATTATCTGAAGCTTTCTTT. Protein: CASSFDRILSEAFF.

J is TRBJ1-4 and V is TRBV20-1, with D unresolved. The V end was cut by 7 bases, the J end by 4 bases, with 7 bases between. Germline loops: CDR1 DFQATT, CDR2 SNEGSKA (reference sequence). The CDR3 covers 11 residues. The CDR3: CSGGFNEKLFF. As DNA, the CDR3 is TGCAGTGGGGGATTTAATGAAAAACTGTTTTTT.

The genes are TRBV27 and TRBJ2-1; D remains ambiguous. The CDR3 is 15 amino acids. Germline assignment: CDR1 MNHEY and CDR2 SMNVEV (reference sequence). V was pared by 0 bases and J by 0 bases, with 6 bases between. CDR3 nucleotides: TGTGCCAGCAGTTTATCCGCTGGCTCCTACAATGAGCAGTTCTTC. It encodes CASSLSAGSYNEQFF.

This clone came up a few times. This sequence joins TRBV7-2 and TRBJ2-7; 7 bases are shared with TRBD1. There are 14 residues in the CDR3. With V trimmed by 2 bases and J by 4 bases, 5 bases remained unmatched. Per the germline V gene, CDR1 is SGHTA and CDR2 is FQGNSA. The CDR3 DNA sequence: TGTGCCAGCAGCTTAAGCCGGGACAGTTACGAGCAGTACTTC. It codes for CASSLSRDSYEQYF. The whole variable domain, filled in from reference TRBV7-2 and TRBJ2-7, reads GAGVSQSPSNKVTEKGKDVELRCDPISGHTALYWYRQSLGQGLEFLIYFQGNSAPDKSGLPSDRFSAERTGGSVSTLTIQRTQQEDSAVYLCASSLSRDSYEQYFGPGTRLTVT.

The chain links TRBV12-5 to TRBJ2-1, with 8 positions matching TRBD1. There are 17 residues in the CDR3. V trimming: 6 bases; J trimming: 9 bases; junction bases outside the gene matches: 19. Looked up from germline, CDR1 is LGHNT and CDR2 is FRNRAP. The CDR3 region has the DNA TGTGCTAGTGGCCAACTCCCAGGGGGCCCGAACTCAGGTGAGCAGTTCTTC. Its protein is CASGQLPGGPNSGEQFF.

The chain employs TRBV18 and TRBJ1-3, with 7 bases lining up with TRBD1. This CDR3 is 15 amino acids long. J was trimmed by 3 bases and V by 2 bases; bases with no gene match: 4. Germline lookup yields CDR1 KGHSH and CDR2 LQKENI. DNA for the CDR3: TGTGCCAGCTCACCAATGACAGGGAATGGAAACACCATATATTTT. Its protein is CASSPMTGNGNTIYF.

The rearrangement links TRBV7-9 to TRBJ1-1; 7 positions agree with TRBD1. The length of the CDR3 is 14 residues. J gave up 2 bases and V 5 bases, and 5 bases lay outside the gene matches. Germline CDR1 is SEHNR and CDR2 is FQNEAQ (reference sequence). CDR3 nucleotide sequence: TGTGCCAGCAGCGCCGGGACAGCTAACACTGAAGCTTTCTTT. This gives the protein CASSAGTANTEAFF.

The V and J genes are TRBV15 and TRBJ1-2, with a tentative D call TRBD1 (6 bases). Trimming took off 0 bases at V and 3 bases at J, with 11 bases between the two ends. Per germline, CDR1 LNHNV and CDR2 YYDKDF (reference sequence). The CDR3 length is 15 residues. The CDR3 DNA follows: TGTGCCACCAGCAGAGAATACGGGGGCGACTATGGCTACACCTTC. Its protein is CATSREYGGDYGYTF.

This rearrangement joins TRBV29-1 to TRBJ1-5, with D possibly TRBD1 on 6 matching bases. This CDR3 region has 14 residues. V lost 6 bases, J lost 0 bases, and 12 bases lay in between. Germline V gene data show CDR1 as SQVTM and CDR2 as ANQGSEA. The CDR3 here is CSVSTGSSNQPQHF. CDR3 bases: TGCAGCGTATCAACAGGGTCTAGCAATCAGCCCCAGCATTTT.

The CDR3 nucleotides are TGTGCCAGCAACTCCAGGGGTTCTGGGGCCAACGTCCTGACTTTC. Encoded protein: CASNSRGSGANVLTF. The chain employs TRBV27 and TRBJ2-6; D might be TRBD1 (6 bases). The V end lost 7 bases, the J end lost 1 base, and 11 bases lay between the germline ends. Germline loops: CDR1 MNHEY, CDR2 SMNVEV (reference sequence). The CDR3 length is 15 residues.

The V call is TRBV7-3, the J call TRBJ2-1; 11 nucleotides agree with TRBD2. Germline V CDR1 and CDR2: SGHTA, FQGTGA. CDR3 size: 16 residues. Germline trimming cut 1 base from V and 4 bases from J; bases unmatched to any gene: 3. In DNA form, the CDR3 reads TGTGCCAGCAGCTTAAGTATAGCGGGAGGGTACAATGAGCAGTTCTTC. Translating gives CASSLSIAGGYNEQFF.

This chain uses TRBV12-5 with TRBJ2-3; unclear D gene. This CDR3 is built from 13 residues. In germline, CDR1 is LGHNT, CDR2 FRNRAP. Trimming took off 2 bases at V and 0 bases at J, with 3 bases between the two ends. DNA of the CDR3: TGTGCTAGTGGTTTGTCTAGCACAGATACGCAGTATTTT. Amino acid sequence: CASGLSSTDTQYF.

J is TRBJ1-2 and V is TRBV5-8; D is undetermined. Deletions cut 6 bases from V and 1 base from J, with 7 bases between. The CDR3 is 12 residues long. CDR1 SGHTS and CDR2 YDEGEE come from the germline V gene. The CDR3 spells CASMRLNYGYTF. The DNA of the CDR3 is TGTGCCAGCATGCGGCTTAACTATGGCTACACCTTC.

The chain uses TRBV6-1 and TRBJ2-5, with D tentatively TRBD1 (5 bases). Per germline, CDR1 MNHNS and CDR2 SASEGT. The CDR3 contains 14 residues. V was pared by 5 bases and J by 3 bases, with 13 bases between. DNA for the CDR3: TGTGCCAGCAGTACGAGGTCAGGGAAAGAGACCCAGTACTTC. This codes for CASSTRSGKETQYF.

This chain connects TRBV20-1 to TRBJ2-7, with D hard to call. The CDR3 spans 10 residues. Trimming removed 3 bases at V and 5 bases at J, with 5 bases between. Germline V gene lookup returns CDR1 DFQATT and CDR2 SNEGSKA (reference sequence). The CDR3 nucleotides are TGCAGTGCTAGGAGTAACGAGCAGTACTTC. Amino acid sequence: CSARSNEQYF.

The chain couples TRBV2 to TRBJ1-5; D remains unclear. V shed 7 bases and J shed 4 bases, with 11 bases lying between them. The length of the CDR3 is 13 residues. Germline CDR1 reads SNHLY; CDR2 reads FYNNEI. The CDR3 reads CASTPDANQPQHF. The CDR3 nucleotides are TGTGCCAGCACCCCGGACGCTAATCAGCCCCAGCATTTT. Full variable domain (missing parts from reference TRBV2 and TRBJ1-5): EPEVTQTPSHQVTQMGQEVILRCVPISNHLYFYWYRQILGQKVEFLVSFYNNEISEKSEIFDDQFSVERPDGSNFTLKIRSTKLEDSAMYFCASTPDANQPQHFGDGTRLSIL.

This clone has only one observation. V usage is TRBV5-1 and J usage is TRBJ2-7; D unresolved. Germline V gives CDR1 SGHRS, CDR2 YFSETQ. V was shortened by 4 bases and J by 0 bases, with 14 bases between the two germline ends. This CDR3 has 15 residues. The CDR3 here is CASSIESRFSYEQYF. CDR3 DNA: TGCGCCAGCAGCATAGAGAGTAGGTTCTCCTACGAGCAGTACTTC. Full variable domain (remainder filled in from reference TRBV5-1 and TRBJ2-7): KAGVTQTPRYLIKTRGQQVTLSCSPISGHRSVSWYQQTPGQGLQFLFEYFSETQRNKGNFPGRFSGRQFSNSRSEMNVSTLELGDSALYLCASSIESRFSYEQYFGPGTRLTVT.

This clone has just a few counts. Written as DNA, the CDR3 is TGCGCCAGCAGTGGGACAGGAGGGTGGAATGGCTACACCTTC. Its protein product is CASSGTGGWNGYTF. The rearrangement joins TRBV5-1 to TRBJ1-2; 8 nucleotides match TRBD1. The ends lost 5 bases at V and 6 bases at J; junction bases unmatched: 9. The CDR3 contains 14 residues. The germline V gene encodes CDR1 SGHRS and CDR2 YFSETQ.

The rearrangement uses TRBV7-6 and TRBJ1-2; 8 bases are shared with TRBD1. Germline V lookup: CDR1 SGHVS, CDR2 FNYEAQ. This CDR3 has 15 residues. Germline trimming cut 4 bases from V and 4 bases from J; bases unmatched to any gene: 8. CDR3 sequence reads: CASSSHGTGGYGYTF. The CDR3 coding sequence is TGTGCCAGCAGCTCGCATGGGACAGGTGGCTATGGCTACACCTTC.

This clone was counted once. The V gene is TRBV27, the J gene TRBJ2-3; 7 bases match TRBD1. The CDR3 is made up of 16 amino acids. Germline V gene lookup returns CDR1 MNHEY and CDR2 SMNVEV (reference sequence). V shed 6 bases and J 1 base; nucleotides not matched to a gene: 10. CDR3 sequence (DNA): TGTGCCAGCAGACTTGGGGACAGCGACCGCACAGATACGCAGTATTTT. It yields the protein CASRLGDSDRTDTQYF.

As for this clone: One junction end disagrees with the germline gene, perhaps due to a read error. The V call is TRBV29-1, the J call TRBJ1-2; D call uncertain. The CDR3 has 9 amino acids. CDR1 is SQVTM and CDR2 is ANQGSEA in the germline V gene. The CDR3: CSVEFHRHF. The CDR3 bases are TGCAGCGTTGAGTTCCATAGACACTTC.

V and J are TRBV6-5 and TRBJ2-5; D uncertain. Germline V gives CDR1 MNHEY, CDR2 SVGAGI. The CDR3 runs 15 residues. Trimming pared 6 bases from V and 0 bases from J, leaving 14 bases between. The CDR3 DNA reads as TGTGCCAGCAGCAGATACCCTCCAGACCAAGAGACCCAGTACTTC. Its protein is CASSRYPPDQETQYF.